The 17 T cell receptor beta chains in this list originate from one sample, sequenced in a study of blood T cell repertoires in COVID-19. Profiling relied on immunoSEQ multiplex PCR, and the TCRdb table lists in-frame clones only, not all of them. The table includes about 89,000 clones, 80% detected once. The sample was peripheral blood. These TCRs come from a woman of 80 years or more with acute or convalescent COVID-19.

V gene TRBV6-6 combines with J gene TRBJ2-7, with 9 bases aligning to TRBD1. The CDR3 loop spans 15 amino acids. The V gene's germline CDR1 is MNHNY and CDR2 SVGAGI (reference sequence). V dropped 2 bases and J dropped 5; count of bases not matched to a gene: 7. The CDR3 region is CASSYTGTGPHEQYF. Here the CDR3 DNA reads TGTGCCAGCAGTTACACCGGGACAGGGCCCCACGAGCAGTACTTC.

The genes are TRBV3-1 (or the pseudogene TRBV3-2) and TRBJ2-5; D may be TRBD2 (6 bases). Deletions cut 11 bases from V and 9 bases from J, with 22 bases between. Germline CDR1 is LGHDT and CDR2 is YNNKEL (reference sequence). The CDR3 is made up of 13 amino acids. CDR3 sequence (DNA): TGTGCCTCCCGAACTAGCCAGATTGGGGCCCAGTACTTC. Its protein product is CASRTSQIGAQYF.

This clone was seen a single time. V and J are TRBV18 and TRBJ2-7; 9 bases are shared with TRBD1. The CDR3 totals 16 residues. CDR1 KGHSH and CDR2 LQKENI come from the germline V gene. V shed 2 bases and J 3 bases; nucleotides not matched to a gene: 8. This CDR3 reads CASSPYPGTGIYEQYF. For the CDR3, the DNA is TGTGCCAGCTCACCATATCCCGGGACAGGGATCTACGAGCAGTACTTC.

This chain uses TRBV12-3 or TRBV12-4 with TRBJ2-4; 10 nucleotides match TRBD1. V was clipped by 6 bases and J by 8 bases; unmatched bases: 1. The CDR3 sequence is 12 residues long. CDR3 sequence reads: CASRGTGDIQYF. Written as DNA, the CDR3 is TGTGCCAGCAGGGGGACAGGGGACATTCAGTACTTC.

This clone was seen once. The chain is built from TRBV12-5 and TRBJ1-5; 7 nucleotides align to TRBD1. Germline CDR1 reads LGHNT; CDR2 reads FRNRAP. The CDR3 spans 15 residues. The V gene end was trimmed by 6 bases and the J gene end by 2 bases; junction bases not matched to a gene: 7. CDR3 in amino acids: CASGPQGEGNQPQHF. DNA for the CDR3: TGTGCTAGTGGGCCCCAGGGGGAAGGCAATCAGCCCCAGCATTTT.

The V gene is TRBV10-2, the J gene TRBJ2-3; the D is unclear. The CDR3 extends over 15 amino acids. CDR1 WSHSY and CDR2 SAAADI come from the germline V gene. V was clipped by 4 bases and J by 0 bases, with 11 bases between them. The CDR3, as DNA: TGCGCCAGCAGTGGAGGTCGGCTGAGCACAGATACGCAGTATTTT. It encodes CASSGGRLSTDTQYF.

The chain carries TRBV5-1 and TRBJ2-2, with D unclear. Germline values: CDR1 SGHRS, CDR2 YFSETQ. The ends were cut back, 1 base at V and 1 base at J, with 8 bases in the middle. This CDR3 is 15 amino acids long. The CDR3 DNA is TGCGCCAGCAGCTTGCTTCCCGGGAACACCGGGGAGCTGTTTTTT. Protein: CASSLLPGNTGELFF.

This chain links TRBV19 with TRBJ2-2, with 8 bases that match TRBD2. Germline CDR1 is LNHDA and CDR2 is SQIVND (reference sequence). V shed 3 bases and J 4 bases; nucleotides not matched to a gene: 7. The CDR3 consists of 16 residues. CDR3 DNA: TGTGCCAGTAGTATGCGAGCGGGGGCCTCCACCGGGGAGCTGTTTTTT. Its protein is CASSMRAGASTGELFF.

This clone was seen a handful of times. The rearrangement links TRBV5-1 to TRBJ1-6; the match to TRBD1 covers 9 bases. CDR1 and CDR2 from the germline V gene are SGHRS and YFSETQ. The CDR3 is 15 residues long. The V gene end was trimmed by 0 bases and the J gene end by 10 bases; junction bases not matched to a gene: 5. Written as DNA, the CDR3 is TGCGCCAGCAGCTTGGACCGGGACAGGGCCTCACCCCTCCACTTT. This gives the protein CASSLDRDRASPLHF. Looking up the rest from reference TRBV5-1 and TRBJ1-6 gives the full variable domain: KAGVTQTPRYLIKTRGQQVTLSCSPISGHRSVSWYQQTPGQGLQFLFEYFSETQRNKGNFPGRFSGRQFSNSRSEMNVSTLELGDSALYLCASSLDRDRASPLHFGNGTRLTVT.

The chain combines TRBV9 with TRBJ2-7; D possibly corresponds to TRBD2 (6 bases). Per the germline V gene, CDR1 is SGDLS and CDR2 is YYNGEE. V gave up 4 bases and J gave up 2 bases, with 13 bases separating them. There are 14 residues in the CDR3. The CDR3 spells CASSPIADAYEQYF. In DNA form, the CDR3 reads TGTGCCAGCAGCCCCATAGCGGACGCCTACGAGCAGTACTTC. The full variable domain, completed using reference TRBV9 and TRBJ2-7, is DSGVTQTPKHLITATGQRVTLRCSPRSGDLSVYWYQQSLDQGLQFLIQYYNGEERAKGNILERFSAQQFPDLHSELNLSSLELGDSALYFCASSPIADAYEQYFGPGTRLTVT.

The chain uses TRBV5-1 and TRBJ2-3; 8 bases align to TRBD1. This CDR3 is 16 amino acids long. Germline trimming cut 4 bases from V and 4 bases from J; bases unmatched to any gene: 11. Germline lookup yields CDR1 SGHRS and CDR2 YFSETQ. CDR3 nucleotide sequence: TGCGCCAGCAGCCCGGCCGGACAGGGAGTTCCAGATACGCAGTATTTT. This codes for CASSPAGQGVPDTQYF.

The J gene is TRBJ1-2, the V gene TRBV7-3; TRBD1 agrees at 8 bases. V shed 4 bases, J shed 3 bases, and the junction held 10 bases outside the gene matches. From germline, CDR1 is SGHTA and CDR2 FQGTGA. CDR3 length equals 16 residues. The DNA for the CDR3 is TGTGCCAGCAGCTCCACTGGGGCAGGGGGCGACTATGGCTACACCTTC. Amino acid sequence: CASSSTGAGGDYGYTF.

CDR3 coding DNA: TGCGCCAGCAGCCAAGTAGATATGGGTTTTACTAGCGGGCGTGAGCAGTTCTTC. It encodes CASSQVDMGFTSGREQFF. This chain uses TRBV4-1 with TRBJ2-1; 9 bases fit TRBD2. V shed 1 base, J shed 9 bases, and the junction held 16 bases outside the gene matches. The CDR3 is 18 amino acids. Germline V gene sequence: CDR1 MGHRA, CDR2 YSYEKL.

This sequence joins TRBV6-5 and TRBJ1-2, with D perhaps matching TRBD1 (6 bases). Germline V gene data show CDR1 as MNHEY and CDR2 as SVGAGI. The CDR3 spans 12 residues. The V and J ends lost 5 bases and 4 bases respectively, with 8 bases between them. CDR3 coding DNA: TGTGCCAGCAGTAGGACAGCCTATGGCTACACCTTC. Translating gives CASSRTAYGYTF.

J is TRBJ2-3 and V is TRBV4-2; D is possibly TRBD2 (5 bases). The CDR3 is 16 amino acids. Trimming stripped 0 bases from V and 4 bases from J, with 14 bases between. In germline, CDR1 is LGHNA, CDR2 YNFKEQ. CDR3 DNA: TGTGCCAGCAGCCAAGATTGGCTAGCAGGCGCAGATACGCAGTATTTT. This sequence encodes CASSQDWLAGADTQYF.

The V gene is TRBV27, the J gene TRBJ1-2; maybe TRBD1 (5 bases). The CDR3 runs to 14 residues. The V end lost 5 bases, the J end lost 5 bases, and 15 bases lay between the germline ends. Per germline, CDR1 MNHEY and CDR2 SMNVEV (reference sequence). CDR3 coding DNA: TGTGCCAGCAGTACCTTAGGCAGGGAATATGGCTACACCTTC. Translating it yields CASSTLGREYGYTF.

This clone was seen only once. Because the CDR3 is missing its conserved closing phenylalanine or tryptophan, this is likely a read error. It is unclear where the CDR3 begins or ends on the DNA, so no DNA is shown, and the CDR3 is as TCRdb lists it. V gene TRBV30 combines with J gene TRBJ1-4. 9 amino acids form the CDR3, both terminal residues included. The germline CDR1 and CDR2 sequences are GTSNPN and SVGIG (reference sequence). This CDR3 reads CAWKKVGES.